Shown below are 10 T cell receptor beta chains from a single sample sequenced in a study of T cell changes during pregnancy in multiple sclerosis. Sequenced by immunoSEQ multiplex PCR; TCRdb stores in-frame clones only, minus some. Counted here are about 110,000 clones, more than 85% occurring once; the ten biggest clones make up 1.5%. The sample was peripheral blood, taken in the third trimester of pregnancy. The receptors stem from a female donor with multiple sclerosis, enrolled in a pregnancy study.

DNA for the CDR3: TGTGCCATCAGTGAGTCGAACAGTTCCCAGCCCCAGCATTTT. Amino acid sequence: CAISESNSSQPQHF. The rearrangement uses TRBV10-3 and TRBJ1-5; D uncertain. Germline-derived CDR1 and CDR2 are ENHRY and SYGVKD. The CDR3 has 14 amino acids. Trimming pared 0 bases from V and 7 bases from J, leaving 10 bases between.

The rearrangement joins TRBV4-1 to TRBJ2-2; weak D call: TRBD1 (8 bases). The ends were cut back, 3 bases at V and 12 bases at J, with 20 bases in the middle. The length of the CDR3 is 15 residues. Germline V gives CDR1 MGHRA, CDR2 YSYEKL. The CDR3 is CASSQGPTGEGKLFF. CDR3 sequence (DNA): TGCGCCAGCAGCCAGGGACCGACAGGGGAGGGAAAGCTGTTTTTT.

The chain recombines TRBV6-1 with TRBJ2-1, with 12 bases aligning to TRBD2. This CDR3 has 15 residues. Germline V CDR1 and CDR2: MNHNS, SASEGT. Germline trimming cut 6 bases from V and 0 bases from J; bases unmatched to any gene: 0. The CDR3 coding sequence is TGTGCCAGCAGGACTAGCGGGAGCTCCTACAATGAGCAGTTCTTC. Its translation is CASRTSGSSYNEQFF.

CDR3 in DNA: TGCGCCAGCAGCTACAGACAGTACACTGAAGCTTTCTTT. Residues: CASSYRQYTEAFF. V and J are TRBV5-1 and TRBJ1-1; D may be TRBD1 (5 bases). Per germline, CDR1 SGHRS and CDR2 YFSETQ. This CDR3 contains 13 residues. V shed 3 bases and J shed 3 bases, with 9 bases lying between them.

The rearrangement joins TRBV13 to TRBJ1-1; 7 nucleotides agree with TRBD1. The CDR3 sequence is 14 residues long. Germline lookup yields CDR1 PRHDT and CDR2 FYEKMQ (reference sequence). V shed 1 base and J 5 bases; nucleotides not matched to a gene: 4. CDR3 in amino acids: CASSLVQGGTEAFF. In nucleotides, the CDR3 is TGTGCCAGCAGCTTAGTTCAGGGGGGAACTGAAGCTTTCTTT. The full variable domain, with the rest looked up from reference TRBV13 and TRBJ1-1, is AAGVIQSPRHLIKEKRETATLKCYPIPRHDTVYWYQQGPGQDPQFLISFYEKMQSDKGSIPDRFSAQQFSDYHSELNMSSLELGDSALYFCASSLVQGGTEAFFGQGTRLTVV.

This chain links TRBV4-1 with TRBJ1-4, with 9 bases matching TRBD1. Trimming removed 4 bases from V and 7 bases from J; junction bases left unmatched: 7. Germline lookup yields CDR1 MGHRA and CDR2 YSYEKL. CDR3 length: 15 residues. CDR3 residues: CASSPEQGAIEKLFF. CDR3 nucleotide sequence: TGCGCCAGCAGCCCGGAACAGGGGGCGATTGAAAAACTGTTTTTT.

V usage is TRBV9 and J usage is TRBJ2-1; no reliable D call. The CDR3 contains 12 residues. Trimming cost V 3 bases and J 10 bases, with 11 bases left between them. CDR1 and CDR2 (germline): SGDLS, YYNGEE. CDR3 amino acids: CASSAPNREQFF. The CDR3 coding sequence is TGTGCCAGCAGCGCGCCTAACAGAGAGCAGTTCTTC.

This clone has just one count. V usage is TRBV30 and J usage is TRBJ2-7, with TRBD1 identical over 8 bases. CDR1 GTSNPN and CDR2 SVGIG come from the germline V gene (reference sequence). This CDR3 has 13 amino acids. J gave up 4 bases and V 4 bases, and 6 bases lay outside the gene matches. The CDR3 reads CAWTDRAWYEQYF. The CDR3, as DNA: TGTGCCTGGACGGACAGGGCGTGGTACGAGCAGTACTTC. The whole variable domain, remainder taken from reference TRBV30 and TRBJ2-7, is SQTIHQWPATLVQPVGSPLSLECTVEGTSNPNLYWYRQAAGRGLQLLFYSVGIGQISSEVPQNLSASRPQDRQFILSSKKLLLSDSGFYLCAWTDRAWYEQYFGPGTRLTVT.

This CDR3 reads CASSFTGFYGYTF. The CDR3 region has the DNA TGTGCCAGCAGCTTCACAGGGTTCTATGGCTACACCTTC. V usage is TRBV5-4 and J usage is TRBJ1-2; TRBD1 is a possible D gene (6 bases). There are 13 residues in the CDR3. Germline V gene data show CDR1 as SGHNT and CDR2 as YYREEE (reference sequence). V was clipped by 2 bases and J by 4 bases, with 9 bases between them. The variable domain in full, with the rest retrieved from reference TRBV5-4 and TRBJ1-2, is ETGVTQSPTHLIKTRGQQVTLRCSSQSGHNTVSWYQQALGQGPQFIFQYYREEENGRGNFPPRFSGLQFPNYSSELNVNALELDDSALYLCASSFTGFYGYTFGSGTRLTVV.

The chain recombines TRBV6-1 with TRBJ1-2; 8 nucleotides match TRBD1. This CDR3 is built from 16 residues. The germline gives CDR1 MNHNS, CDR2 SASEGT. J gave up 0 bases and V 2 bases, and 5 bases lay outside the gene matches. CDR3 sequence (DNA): TGTGCCAGCAGTGAACGGACAGGGAAGGCTAACTATGGCTACACCTTC. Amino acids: CASSERTGKANYGYTF.